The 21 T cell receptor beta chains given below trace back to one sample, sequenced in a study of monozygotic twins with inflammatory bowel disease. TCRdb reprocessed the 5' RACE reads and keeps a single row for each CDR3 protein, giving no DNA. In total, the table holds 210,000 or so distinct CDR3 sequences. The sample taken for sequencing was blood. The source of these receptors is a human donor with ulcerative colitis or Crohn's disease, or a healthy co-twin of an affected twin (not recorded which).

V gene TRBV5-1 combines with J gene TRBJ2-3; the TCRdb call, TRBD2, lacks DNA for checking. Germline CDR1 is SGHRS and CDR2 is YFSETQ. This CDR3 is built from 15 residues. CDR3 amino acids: CASRLEGASADTQYF.

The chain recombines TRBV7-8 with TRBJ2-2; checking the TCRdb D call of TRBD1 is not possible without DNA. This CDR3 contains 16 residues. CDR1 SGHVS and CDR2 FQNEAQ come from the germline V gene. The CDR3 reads CASSSLRQGNTGELFF.

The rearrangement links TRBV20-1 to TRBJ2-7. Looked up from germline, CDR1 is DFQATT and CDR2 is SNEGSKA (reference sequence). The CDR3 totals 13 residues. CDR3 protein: CSARVVGLNEQYF.

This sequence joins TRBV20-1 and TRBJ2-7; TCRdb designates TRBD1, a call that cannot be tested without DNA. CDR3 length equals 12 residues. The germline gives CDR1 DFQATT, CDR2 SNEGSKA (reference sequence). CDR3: CSAPGPRGEQYF.

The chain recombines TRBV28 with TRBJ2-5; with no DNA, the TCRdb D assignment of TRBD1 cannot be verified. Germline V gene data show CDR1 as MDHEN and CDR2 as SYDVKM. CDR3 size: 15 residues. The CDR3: CASSLLGQGEETQYF.

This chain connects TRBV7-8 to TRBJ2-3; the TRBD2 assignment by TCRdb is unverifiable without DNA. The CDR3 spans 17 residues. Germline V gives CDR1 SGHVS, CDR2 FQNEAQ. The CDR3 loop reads CASSSPLAGIRTDTQYF.

The CDR3 loop is CASSSWTGRQNEQFF. The chain joins TRBV6-2 or TRBV6-3 to TRBJ2-1; as DNA is missing, the TRBD1 call by TCRdb cannot be tested. The germline CDR1 and CDR2 sequences are MNHEY and SVGEGT. This CDR3 is built from 15 residues.

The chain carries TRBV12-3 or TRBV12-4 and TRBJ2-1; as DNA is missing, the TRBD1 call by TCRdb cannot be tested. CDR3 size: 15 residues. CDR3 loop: CASSLGGVRDNEQFF.

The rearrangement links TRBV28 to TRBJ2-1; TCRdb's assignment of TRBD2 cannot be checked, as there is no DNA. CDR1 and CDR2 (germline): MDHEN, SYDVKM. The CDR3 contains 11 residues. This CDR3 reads CASSTSGEQFF.

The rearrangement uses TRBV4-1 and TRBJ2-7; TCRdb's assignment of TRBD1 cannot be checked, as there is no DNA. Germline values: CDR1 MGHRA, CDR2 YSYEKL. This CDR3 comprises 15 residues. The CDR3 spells CASSHAGQGVYEQYF.

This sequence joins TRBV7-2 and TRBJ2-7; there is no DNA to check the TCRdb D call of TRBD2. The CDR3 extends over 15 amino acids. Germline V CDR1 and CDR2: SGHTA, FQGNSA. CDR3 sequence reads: CASSLASAGPYEQYF.

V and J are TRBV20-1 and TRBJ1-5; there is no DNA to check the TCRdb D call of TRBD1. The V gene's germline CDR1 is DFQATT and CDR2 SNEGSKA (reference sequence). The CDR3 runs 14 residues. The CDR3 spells CSAWTGDRNQPQHF.

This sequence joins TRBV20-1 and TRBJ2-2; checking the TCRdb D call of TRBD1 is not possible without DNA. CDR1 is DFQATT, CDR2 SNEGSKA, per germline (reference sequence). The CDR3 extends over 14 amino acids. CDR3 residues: CSAWDRSNTGELFF.

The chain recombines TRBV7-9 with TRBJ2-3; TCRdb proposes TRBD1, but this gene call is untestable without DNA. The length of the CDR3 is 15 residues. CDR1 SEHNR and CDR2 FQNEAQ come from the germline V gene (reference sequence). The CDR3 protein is CASTQLGGRTDTQYF.

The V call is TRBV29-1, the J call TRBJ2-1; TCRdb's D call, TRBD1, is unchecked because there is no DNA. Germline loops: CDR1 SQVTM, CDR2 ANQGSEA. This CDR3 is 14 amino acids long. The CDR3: CSVEGTGSVDEQFF.

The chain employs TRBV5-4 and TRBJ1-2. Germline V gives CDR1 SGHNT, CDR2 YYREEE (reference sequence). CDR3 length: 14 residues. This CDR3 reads CASSLSSSNYGYTF.

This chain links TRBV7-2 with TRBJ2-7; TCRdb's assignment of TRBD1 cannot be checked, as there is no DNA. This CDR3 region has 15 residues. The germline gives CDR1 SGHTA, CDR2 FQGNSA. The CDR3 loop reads CASSLQGGGPYEQYF.

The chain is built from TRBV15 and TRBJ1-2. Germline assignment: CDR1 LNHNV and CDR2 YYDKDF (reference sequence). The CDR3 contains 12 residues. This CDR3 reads CATSRNSFGYTF.

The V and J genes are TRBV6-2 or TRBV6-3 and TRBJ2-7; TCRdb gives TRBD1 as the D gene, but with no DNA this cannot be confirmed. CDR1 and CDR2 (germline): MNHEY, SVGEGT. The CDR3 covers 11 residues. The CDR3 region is CGTGQAYEQYF.

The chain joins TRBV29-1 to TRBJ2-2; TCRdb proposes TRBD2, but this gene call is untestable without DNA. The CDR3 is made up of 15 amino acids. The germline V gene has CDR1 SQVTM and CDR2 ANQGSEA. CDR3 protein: CSVDPSGGNTGELFF.

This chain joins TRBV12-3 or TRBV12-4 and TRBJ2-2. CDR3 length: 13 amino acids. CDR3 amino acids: CASSLGRTGELFF.